Listed here is a single T cell receptor beta chain. The CDR3 covers 15 residues. Germline V CDR1 and CDR2: SGHDT, YYEEEE. The J segment lost 4 bases and the V segment lost 0 bases, leaving 5 bases of the junction unmatched. The sample belongs to a study of sequential checkpoint blockade in melanoma. Whole-study context: First-line arms were nivolumab then ipilimumab, or the reverse, randomized 1:1. Both treatment sequences were followed by maintenance nivolumab.

Produced via immunoSEQ multiplex PCR; TCRdb's table is partial and in-frame only. The sample gives 10,000 to 15,000 clones, roughly four fifths of which show up once; about 17% is in the top ten. Noted treatment: randomized to nivolumab then ipilimumab (arm A) or the reverse (arm B). This clonotype was sampled from a human donor with melanoma. The chain recombines TRBV5-6 with TRBJ2-7; the match to TRBD2 covers 9 bases. The starting material was CD8+ T cells sorted from blood (inferred from file names), obtained from a patient given nivolumab and ipilimumab in sequence. CDR3 sequence: CASSLDAGGPYEQYF. CDR3 bases: TGTGCCAGCAGCTTGGATGCGGGAGGGCCTTACGAGCAGTACTTC.